Listed here is a single TCR beta chain. It was during active infection that Seattle patients were enrolled and then longitudinally followed. This specimen comes from a study of blood T cell repertoires in COVID-19. Overall study context: Sources were T cells, B-cell-depleted T cells, or PBMCs; the material itself was cDNA or gDNA.

Clones were read by immunoSEQ multiplex PCR, and TCRdb kept only the in-frame ones, dropping some. This table has around 300,000 clones, more than 80% appearing once. The germline gives CDR1 GTSNPN, CDR2 SVGIG (reference sequence). This CDR3 contains 14 residues. The V segment lost 2 bases and the J segment 8 bases; nucleotides outside the gene matches: 7. This rearrangement joins TRBV30 to TRBJ1-4; 8 bases match TRBD1. Sequencing used peripheral blood. This clonotype originated in a woman between 50 and 59 years old with COVID-19, enrolled during active disease. CDR3 DNA sequence: TGTGCCTGGAGTTATCAGGGGGCGCGCGAAAAACTGTTTTTT. This encodes CAWSYQGAREKLFF.